The following is a T cell receptor (beta chain) sequence with its context. At least ten counts were recorded for this clonotype. Its antigen remains undetermined. Base qualities are not at hand, and no much larger clone is one base apart. The study was a case-control design nested within a healthcare worker cohort in London, UK, with weekly nasopharyngeal swab PCR tests and blood sampling. Healthcare workers were enrolled in the week of the UK lockdown, from 23 to 31 March 2020, and were followed every week for up to roughly 16 weeks. This record comes from a study of early T cells in non-severe SARS-CoV-2 infection (dated by TCRdb to about 2021). For the study in its entirety: Because TCR sequencing was done on bulk RNA from unsorted whole blood, the alpha and beta chains could not be paired. Beyond this particular receptor, the publication reports: VDJdb matching was skewed toward anti-spike CD8 responses and likely underestimated virus-specific expansions by missing private and CD4 specificities.

V is clipped by 7 bases and J by 0 bases, and the sequence between their germline boundaries is 10 bases long. The CDR3, from cysteine to phenylalanine, totals 15 residues. The CDR3 DNA has 45 bases and is translated from base 1. Per the germline V gene (reference sequence), MNHEY is the CDR1 and SMNVEV is the CDR2. The library came from 5' RACE. Sequencing took place on a NextSeq 500. The TCR library protocol attached unique molecular identifiers to individual cDNA molecules to correct for sequencing error and PCR bias. Both TCR alpha and beta chains were sequenced, and tight co-correlation was observed between alpha and beta sequence abundances in each sample. The original methods were these. Decombinator V4 was used to annotate TCR sequences for V gene, J gene and CDR3. TCRs were defined as expanded if a significant change between any two time points was detected under a Poisson model with p below 0.0001. TCR abundances were normalised to the total number of TCRs sequenced in each sample and reported as counts per million. TRAV1-2 paired with TRAJ12, TRAJ20 or TRAJ33 defined MAIT TCRs, while TRAV10 paired with TRAJ18 defined iNKT TCRs. VDJdb, accessed 1 November 2021, was searched for CMV, EBV and SARS-CoV-2 annotated TCRs, with TCRs annotated for multiple antigens excluded. TCRdb trimmed the raw reads at Q25, called clones with MiXCR and kept productive beta chains. Rows with a matching CDR3 protein are joined into one entry that keeps the most common DNA and genes. The V and J calls and clone size come from TCRdb's table, not from the authors' own analysis. The sample records 40,000 to 45,000 distinct CDR3 sequences, about 6% of which are singletons. The top ten hold more than 7% of the sample.

The chain joins TRBV27 to TRBJ2-6, with the D gene uncertain. The starting material was whole blood, obtained at baseline. This receptor was identified in an adult who was a healthcare worker with PCR-confirmed SARS-CoV-2 infection or an uninfected control (not recorded which). DNA sequence: TGTGCCAGCACCTGGGTTGGCTCTGGGGCCAACGTCCTGACTTTC. This sequence encodes CASTWVGSGANVLTF. The CDR3 plus the reference TRBV27 and TRBJ2-6 genes for the other parts give the full variable domain: EAQVTQNPRYLITVTGKKLTVTCSQNMNHEYMSWYRQDPGLGLRQIYYSMNVEVTDKGDVPEGYKVSRKEKRNFPLILESPSPNQTSLYFCASTWVGSGANVLTFGAGSRLTVL.